The 29 T cell receptor beta chains given below trace back to one sample, sequenced in a study of T cell responses to AZD1222 COVID-19 vaccine. The data were produced by immunoSEQ multiplex PCR, yet TCRdb's version contains in-frame clones alone and is incomplete. Here the sample spans 90,000 to 100,000 clones, around 84% being singletons. This material consisted of peripheral blood, taken 28 days after the second AZD1222 dose. The receptors were gathered from an adult who received the AZD1222 COVID-19 vaccine.

The chain recombines TRBV9 with TRBJ2-7, with D maybe TRBD2 (6 bases). The CDR3 runs to 13 residues. Looked up from germline, CDR1 is SGDLS and CDR2 is YYNGEE. V was cut by 2 bases and J by 6 bases, with 12 bases left in between. CDR3 sequence: CASSVIADGEQYF. The CDR3 region has the DNA TGTGCCAGCAGCGTTATAGCGGACGGCGAGCAGTACTTC.

CDR3 coding DNA: TGTGCCAGCACCGGGCCCATCGGAACTGAAGCTTTCTTT. Its protein product is CASTGPIGTEAFF. The J gene is TRBJ1-1, the V gene TRBV28; D is unresolved. The CDR3 sequence is 13 residues long. The germline V gene encodes CDR1 MDHEN and CDR2 SYDVKM. V lost 7 bases to trimming and J lost 5 bases, with 14 bases between them.

This clone appeared a single time. The V and J genes are TRBV4-1 and TRBJ1-6; D not certain. CDR1 MGHRA and CDR2 YSYEKL come from the germline V gene. V dropped 4 bases and J dropped 1 base, with 11 bases sitting between them. The CDR3 is 16 amino acids. CDR3 protein: CASSRSVESYNSPLHF. The CDR3 DNA reads as TGCGCCAGCAGCCGTTCGGTAGAGTCCTATAATTCACCCCTCCACTTT.

This clone is medium-sized (0.01 to 0.1%) by share. The V gene is TRBV7-7, the J gene TRBJ1-2; D call uncertain. The germline V gene encodes CDR1 SSHAT and CDR2 FNYEAQ (reference sequence). V gave up 4 bases and J gave up 0 bases, with 18 bases separating them. The CDR3 has 17 residues. CDR3 bases: TGTGCCAGCAGCTCGCCGAGGCGGATCATAGCTAACTATGGCTACACCTTC. Translating gives CASSSPRRIIANYGYTF.

The chain couples TRBV14 to TRBJ2-7; 10 bases line up with TRBD1. V was pared by 4 bases and J by 3 bases, with 12 bases of the junction left unmatched. The CDR3 covers 17 residues. The V gene's germline CDR1 is SGHDN and CDR2 FVKESK. CDR3 DNA: TGTGCCAGCAGCCGTACCGGGACAGGGGTTTACGACTACGAGCAGTACTTC. Its translation: CASSRTGTGVYDYEQYF.

The gene calls are TRBV23-1 and TRBJ1-2; possibly TRBD1 for D (5 bases). TRBV23-1 is an ORF for which the function is uncertain. Trimming left V 6 bases short and J 0 bases short, with 14 bases between. The CDR3 sequence is 15 residues long. The CDR3 bases are TGCGCCAGCAGGGCAGGGATTCCACCTAACTATGGCTACACCTTC. This sequence encodes CASRAGIPPNYGYTF.

The chain is built from TRBV5-1 and TRBJ2-5, with 8 bases lining up with TRBD2. V gave up 0 bases and J gave up 4 bases; unmatched junction bases: 5. Germline assignment: CDR1 SGHRS and CDR2 YFSETQ. The CDR3 runs 15 residues. In DNA form, the CDR3 reads TGCGCCAGCAGCTTGGGACGGGGGGGCAGAGAGACCCAGTACTTC. Translation: CASSLGRGGRETQYF.

There are many counts of this clone. V and J are TRBV6-5 and TRBJ1-1; D remains ambiguous. Germline V CDR1 and CDR2: MNHEY, SVGAGI. With 5 bases removed from V and 4 bases from J, the gap between germline ends came to 17 bases. The CDR3 extends over 15 amino acids. CDR3 sequence reads: CASSRPQLGRTEAFF. As DNA, the CDR3 is TGTGCCAGCAGTCGCCCACAGTTAGGACGCACTGAAGCTTTCTTT.

The rearrangement joins TRBV5-4 to TRBJ2-7; 7 bases are shared with TRBD2. The J segment lost 3 bases and the V segment lost 3 bases, leaving 15 bases of the junction unmatched. CDR3 length: 17 residues. Germline values: CDR1 SGHNT, CDR2 YYREEE (reference sequence). CDR3 region: CASSSGGRGERGYEQYF. The CDR3 DNA is TGTGCCAGCAGCTCTGGTGGCCGGGGGGAGCGGGGCTACGAGCAGTACTTC.

The genes are TRBV28 and TRBJ1-2, with a possible D match to TRBD1 (5 bases). The CDR3 is 14 residues long. From germline, CDR1 is MDHEN and CDR2 SYDVKM. The ends were cut back, 5 bases at V and 4 bases at J, with 14 bases in the middle. DNA for the CDR3: TGTGCCAGCAGTCTAACACAGGTGATCTATGGCTACACCTTC. This gives the protein CASSLTQVIYGYTF.

This chain uses TRBV18 with TRBJ2-7, with 9 positions matching TRBD1. Germline V CDR1 and CDR2: KGHSH, LQKENI. V shed 0 bases, J shed 4 bases, and the junction held 10 bases outside the gene matches. The CDR3 loop spans 17 amino acids. DNA of the CDR3: TGTGCCAGCTCACCACCGTTACCCCGGGACAGGGTATACGAGCAGTACTTC. Residues: CASSPPLPRDRVYEQYF.

The V call is TRBV2, the J call TRBJ1-4, with D tentatively TRBD1 (6 bases). V was shortened by 8 bases and J by 1 base, with 14 bases between the two germline ends. CDR3 length: 15 residues. CDR1 SNHLY and CDR2 FYNNEI come from the germline V gene. The CDR3 reads CASQMGGRTNEKLFF. CDR3 nucleotide sequence: TGTGCCAGCCAAATGGGGGGGCGAACTAATGAAAAACTGTTTTTT.

The chain links TRBV14 to TRBJ1-2; 8 bases line up with TRBD1. Trimming at V came to 6 bases and at J to 1 base, leaving 7 bases not matched to a gene. This CDR3 spans 15 amino acids. Germline V gene data show CDR1 as SGHDN and CDR2 as FVKESK. The CDR3 bases are TGTGCCAGCAGTCTGGACAGGGCGCGTAACTATGGCTACACCTTC. It codes for CASSLDRARNYGYTF.

The gene calls are TRBV30 and TRBJ2-5; TRBD1 aligns across 9 bases. V shed 5 bases and J 5 bases; nucleotides not matched to a gene: 3. Per germline, CDR1 GTSNPN and CDR2 SVGIG (reference sequence). The CDR3 loop spans 12 amino acids. The DNA for the CDR3 is TGTGCCTGGGGGACAGGGTCGGAGACCCAGTACTTC. It specifies CAWGTGSETQYF.

The V call is TRBV6-5, the J call TRBJ1-2, with D maybe TRBD1 (5 bases). The CDR3 is made up of 14 amino acids. V was trimmed by 3 bases and J by 4 bases, leaving 12 bases between them. The V gene's germline CDR1 is MNHEY and CDR2 SVGAGI. This CDR3 reads CASSYGGTGYGYTF. CDR3 nucleotides: TGTGCCAGCAGTTATGGGGGAACGGGCTATGGCTACACCTTC.

This chain joins TRBV9 and TRBJ2-7; 7 nucleotides align to TRBD2. The J segment lost 0 bases and the V segment lost 3 bases, leaving 6 bases of the junction unmatched. Germline CDR1 reads SGDLS; CDR2 reads YYNGEE. The CDR3 extends over 15 amino acids. DNA for the CDR3: TGTGCCAGCAGCGAAGCGGGGCTCGACTCCTACGAGCAGTACTTC. It encodes CASSEAGLDSYEQYF.

This chain links TRBV7-2 with TRBJ2-1; D possibly corresponds to TRBD2 (5 bases). The ends were cut back, 1 base at V and 6 bases at J, with 13 bases in the middle. The CDR3 covers 15 residues. CDR1 and CDR2 from the germline V gene are SGHTA and FQGNSA. CDR3 residues: CASSLGPAVGNEQFF. The DNA of the CDR3 is TGTGCCAGCAGCTTAGGGCCAGCGGTGGGCAATGAGCAGTTCTTC.

The chain combines TRBV15 with TRBJ1-3; weak D call: TRBD1 (5 bases). The CDR3 has 14 amino acids. V dropped 6 bases and J dropped 0 bases, with 9 bases sitting between them. From germline, CDR1 is LNHNV and CDR2 YYDKDF (reference sequence). CDR3: CATSRQFSGNTIYF. CDR3 bases: TGTGCCACCAGTCGACAGTTCTCTGGAAACACCATATATTTT. The entire variable domain, with the rest obtained from reference TRBV15 and TRBJ1-3, is as follows: DAMVIQNPRYQVTQFGKPVTLSCSQTLNHNVMYWYQQKSSQAPKLLFHYYDKDFNNEADTPDNFQSRRPNTSFCFLDIRSPGLGDTAMYLCATSRQFSGNTIYFGEGSWLTVV.

The gene calls are TRBV30 and TRBJ1-3; no reliable D call. The CDR3 runs to 14 residues. Germline CDR1 GTSNPN, CDR2 SVGIG (reference sequence). Trimming left V 0 bases short and J 0 bases short, with 6 bases between. CDR3: CAWSVGSSGNTIYF. Here the CDR3 DNA reads TGTGCCTGGAGTGTAGGGAGCTCTGGAAACACCATATATTTT.

A few counts support this clone. This CDR3 is CASSHSGNTIYF. CDR3 coding DNA: TGTGCCAGCAGCCACAGTGGAAACACCATATATTTT. V and J are TRBV5-6 and TRBJ1-3; D gene ambiguous. This CDR3 comprises 12 residues. Deletions cut 4 bases from V and 3 bases from J, with 5 bases between. In germline, CDR1 is SGHDT, CDR2 YYEEEE.

The chain couples TRBV7-8 to TRBJ2-5, with 7 bases aligning to TRBD1. Trimming removed 4 bases from V and 2 bases from J; junction bases left unmatched: 4. CDR3 size: 14 residues. The germline CDR1 and CDR2 sequences are SGHVS and FQNEAQ. CDR3 region: CASSSDRPQETQYF. CDR3 nucleotide sequence: TGTGCCAGCAGCTCGGACAGGCCTCAAGAGACCCAGTACTTC.

This clone ranks as medium-sized (0.01 to 0.1%). The chain recombines TRBV30 with TRBJ1-1, with TRBD1 as a possible D gene (6 bases). The V end was cut by 0 bases, the J end by 3 bases, with 8 bases between. Germline assignment: CDR1 GTSNPN and CDR2 SVGIG (reference sequence). This CDR3 is 13 amino acids long. DNA for the CDR3: TGTGCCTGGAGTGTACAGGGATACACTGAAGCTTTCTTT. As protein: CAWSVQGYTEAFF.

This clone was counted a single time. The rearrangement links TRBV3-1 (or the pseudogene TRBV3-2) to TRBJ1-3; no definite D call. CDR1 is LGHDT and CDR2 is YNNKEL in the germline V gene (reference sequence). Deletions cut 4 bases from V and 0 bases from J, with 13 bases between. There are 16 residues in the CDR3. CDR3 coding DNA: TGTGCCAGCAGCCGGGCACCGGGAAGCTCTGGAAACACCATATATTTT. Translating gives CASSRAPGSSGNTIYF.

The CDR3 DNA is TGCGCCAGCAGCCGCGGACTAGCGGGCTACGAGCAGTACTTC. Translating it yields CASSRGLAGYEQYF. This sequence joins TRBV5-1 and TRBJ2-7, with 11 bases matching TRBD2. Trimming at V came to 4 bases and at J to 3 bases, leaving 3 bases not matched to a gene. Germline values: CDR1 SGHRS, CDR2 YFSETQ. The CDR3 sequence is 14 residues long. Drawing the rest from reference TRBV5-1 and TRBJ2-7, the complete variable domain is KAGVTQTPRYLIKTRGQQVTLSCSPISGHRSVSWYQQTPGQGLQFLFEYFSETQRNKGNFPGRFSGRQFSNSRSEMNVSTLELGDSALYLCASSRGLAGYEQYFGPGTRLTVT.

This chain connects TRBV5-5 to TRBJ2-3, with 10 bases matching TRBD1. Germline V gene data show CDR1 as SGHKS and CDR2 as YYEKEE (reference sequence). The CDR3 runs 15 residues. The V gene end was trimmed by 3 bases and the J gene end by 0 bases; junction bases not matched to a gene: 1. CDR3 nucleotides: TGTGCCAGCAGCTGGGACAGGGGAAGCACAGATACGCAGTATTTT. Translated, it gives CASSWDRGSTDTQYF. Complete variable domain (other parts from reference TRBV5-5 and TRBJ2-3): DAGVTQSPTHLIKTRGQQVTLRCSPISGHKSVSWYQQVLGQGPQFIFQYYEKEERGRGNFPDRFSARQFPNYSSELNVNALLLGDSALYLCASSWDRGSTDTQYFGPGTRLTVL.

The J gene is TRBJ2-7, the V gene TRBV10-3, with unresolved D. The germline gives CDR1 ENHRY, CDR2 SYGVKD. The V end lost 7 bases, the J end lost 0 bases, and 16 bases lay between the germline ends. The CDR3 consists of 15 residues. The CDR3 is CAIKEGSTSSYEQYF. The DNA of the CDR3 is TGTGCCATCAAGGAAGGGTCCACCAGCTCCTACGAGCAGTACTTC.

This clone was found once. The chain recombines TRBV11-2 with TRBJ1-5; no reliable D call. Trimming removed 5 bases from V and 1 base from J, with 6 bases in between. The CDR3 spans 13 residues. Germline CDR1 reads SGHAT; CDR2 reads FQNNGV. As DNA, the CDR3 is TGTGCCAGCAGCCCCTACAGCAATCAGCCCCAGCATTTT. It codes for CASSPYSNQPQHF.

The chain links TRBV5-1 to TRBJ2-1; TRBD2 matches 9 bases. The length of the CDR3 is 16 residues. Germline CDR1 reads SGHRS; CDR2 reads YFSETQ. The ends lost 4 bases at V and 5 bases at J; junction bases unmatched: 10. The CDR3 DNA follows: TGCGCCAGCAGCCTCCCCCCGGCTAGCGGGAACAATGAGCAGTTCTTC. This encodes CASSLPPASGNNEQFF.

The table lists this clone with a count of one. The gene calls are TRBV27 and TRBJ1-3; D call uncertain. The germline V gene encodes CDR1 MNHEY and CDR2 SMNVEV (reference sequence). The germline V and J ends were trimmed by 6 bases and 3 bases, with 9 bases remaining between them. CDR3 length: 13 amino acids. The CDR3 loop reads CASSARVGNTIYF. CDR3 nucleotides: TGTGCCAGCAGCGCCCGGGTTGGAAACACCATATATTTT.